The table lists the clone carrying this T cell receptor beta chain with many counts. What it binds is unknown. The data are from a study of glioma-infiltrating T cells. The study's findings and limits: Tissue and blood shared very few CDR3 sequences. Tissue-blood divergence was below expectation in non-neoplastic patients, above in gliomas.

Between the trimmed V and J ends, which lost 2 bases and 0 bases, there was a span of 12 bases. The CDR3 loop spans 16 amino acids. Germline values: CDR1 SGHRS, CDR2 YFSETQ. TCR alpha and beta CDR3 regions were amplified from RNA using iRepertoire nested multiplex PCR. TCRdb processed the multiplex PCR reads anew with MiXCR; each CDR3 protein has one entry. The data hold 95,000 to 150,000 distinct CDR3 sequences, with about 23% observed a single time. The TCR sequence derives from a human donor with low-grade glioma or glioblastoma, undergoing nonglioma brain surgery, or in good health (not recorded which). The chain has TRBV5-1 and TRBJ1-3; D is undetermined. The sequenced sample consisted of glioma tissue, nonneoplastic brain tissue, or PBMCs (not recorded which). The CDR3 here is CASSLIPEHSGNTIYF. CDR3 sequence (DNA): TGCGCCAGCAGCTTAATTCCGGAGCACTCTGGAAACACCATATATTTT.